These 31 T cell receptor beta chains originate from one sample sequenced in a study of human T cells and chemical hapten exposure. Time point denoted: patch test 1, 2 weeks after DPC sensitization. Indicated treatment: therapeutic diphenylcyclopropenone sensitization with weekly scalp DPC. One entry per CDR3 protein, called by TCRdb with MiXCR from the RACE reads. Of about 120,000 distinct CDR3 sequences listed, roughly 13% are singletons. Material: whole blood, obtained in connection with sensitization to the hapten diphenylcyclopropenone (DPC). Receptors were obtained from a man aged 18 to 29 with alopecia areata. Some clones in this sample may be carry-over from other donors' samples.

The table lists this clonotype with many counts. This chain uses TRBV5-1 with TRBJ1-1, with a weak D call TRBD1 (5 bases). Germline V CDR1 and CDR2: SGHRS, YFSETQ. There are 15 residues in the CDR3. The V gene lost 4 bases and the J gene lost 1 base, with 14 bases spanning the gap. Here the CDR3 reads CASSGGGRTNTEAFF. DNA of the CDR3: TGCGCCAGCAGCGGCGGGGGACGCACGAACACTGAAGCTTTCTTT.

The chain uses TRBV5-1 and TRBJ1-1; no clear D gene. The CDR3 has 13 residues. Germline V gives CDR1 SGHRS, CDR2 YFSETQ. The V end was cut by 2 bases, the J end by 7 bases, with 12 bases between. In DNA, the CDR3 is TGCGCCAGCAGCTTCACCGGAGAGAATGAAGCTTTCTTT. Its protein product is CASSFTGENEAFF.

V and J are TRBV12-3 or TRBV12-4 and TRBJ2-5; TRBD1 agrees at 8 bases. Trimming cost V 3 bases and J 7 bases; bases outside gene matches: 7. CDR3 length equals 14 residues. CDR3 sequence (DNA): TGTGCCAGCAGTTTCGGGACAGGCACTAGGACCCAGTACTTC. Residues: CASSFGTGTRTQYF.

This clonotype was observed a handful of times. V gene TRBV9 combines with J gene TRBJ1-1; D possibly corresponds to TRBD1 (5 bases). V was clipped by 2 bases and J by 4 bases, with 6 bases between them. The germline CDR1 and CDR2 sequences are SGDLS and YYNGEE. The CDR3 runs 12 residues. The CDR3 loop reads CASSVGGTEAFF. For the CDR3, the DNA is TGTGCCAGCAGCGTTGGGGGCACTGAAGCTTTCTTT.

The chain couples TRBV7-9 to TRBJ2-5; D is uncertain. V was clipped by 2 bases and J by 1 base, with 11 bases between them. CDR3 size: 15 residues. Germline V gene lookup returns CDR1 SEHNR and CDR2 FQNEAQ (reference sequence). CDR3 bases: TGTGCCAGCAGCTTAAACGGCAGAACCCAAGAGACCCAGTACTTC. Protein product: CASSLNGRTQETQYF. Using reference TRBV7-9 and TRBJ2-5 for the parts outside the CDR3, the full variable domain is DTGVSQNPRHKITKRGQNVTFRCDPISEHNRLYWYRQTLGQGPEFLTYFQNEAQLEKSRLLSDRFSAERPKGSFSTLEIQRTEQGDSAMYLCASSLNGRTQETQYFGPGTRLLVL.

In its sample, this clonotype was seen a few times. The chain combines TRBV7-8 with TRBJ2-5; 12 bases match TRBD2. The CDR3 is made up of 15 amino acids. Per germline, CDR1 SGHVS and CDR2 FQNEAQ. Unmatched junction bases numbered 6, after V lost 5 bases and J lost 5 bases. This chain's CDR3 is CASSPSGGARETQYF. The CDR3, as DNA: TGTGCCAGCAGCCCTAGCGGGGGGGCACGCGAGACCCAGTACTTC.

This clonotype has ten or more counts. The rearrangement joins TRBV5-4 to TRBJ2-2, with D perhaps TRBD1 (6 bases). Germline V CDR1 and CDR2: SGHNT, YYREEE (reference sequence). This CDR3 is built from 15 residues. V dropped 1 base and J dropped 3 bases, with 10 bases sitting between them. The CDR3 DNA reads TGTGCCAGCAGCTTGCAGGGGTCGGACACCGGGGAGCTGTTTTTT. Translated: CASSLQGSDTGELFF.

This clonotype was seen repeatedly, ten times or more. The chain uses TRBV7-9 and TRBJ1-2; D gene ambiguous. The germline V gene encodes CDR1 SEHNR and CDR2 FQNEAQ (reference sequence). The CDR3 is 15 residues long. V lost 0 bases and J lost 7, with 15 bases in between. The CDR3 DNA is TGTGCCAGCAGCTTAGCGGAGGATCTTTGGGGTGGCTACACCTTC. Its translation is CASSLAEDLWGGYTF.

The gene calls are TRBV10-3 and TRBJ2-2, with D maybe TRBD1 (6 bases). The CDR3 contains 14 residues. CDR1 and CDR2 (germline): ENHRY, SYGVKD. Trimming took off 4 bases at V and 4 bases at J, with 10 bases between the two ends. The CDR3 nucleotides read TGTGCCATCAGTGGAAACAGGGCCACCGGGGAGCTGTTTTTT. Its protein is CAISGNRATGELFF.

This clonotype was seen ten or more times. This rearrangement joins TRBV11-2 to TRBJ1-1; a possible D gene is TRBD1 (6 bases). Trimming took 7 bases from V and 0 from J, leaving 18 bases between them. This CDR3 has 16 residues. The germline CDR1 and CDR2 sequences are SGHAT and FQNNGV. CDR3 coding DNA: TGTGCCAGCACCCCGATCCGGGGGGCGATGAACACTGAAGCTTTCTTT. Translation: CASTPIRGAMNTEAFF.

This clonotype occurred a few times. This CDR3 reads CSAELAESSYEQYV. DNA of the CDR3: TGCAGCGCGGAGTTGGCGGAGAGCTCCTACGAGCAGTACGTC. This chain uses TRBV29-1 with TRBJ2-7; D is unresolved. The germline gives CDR1 SQVTM, CDR2 ANQGSEA. V gave up 7 bases and J gave up 0 bases, with 16 bases separating them. The CDR3 length is 14 residues.

This chain links TRBV6-2 or TRBV6-3 with TRBJ2-2; 7 bases align to TRBD1. From germline, CDR1 is MNHEY and CDR2 SVGEGT. This CDR3 comprises 13 residues. V lost 8 bases, J lost 6 bases, and 6 bases stayed unmatched. In DNA, the CDR3 is TGTGCCAGCGTAACAGGGGACGCCGGGGAGCTGTTTTTT. Encoded protein: CASVTGDAGELFF.

This clonotype appeared a few times. The J gene is TRBJ2-7, the V gene TRBV7-9, with TRBD1 identical over 9 bases. Germline loops: CDR1 SEHNR, CDR2 FQNEAQ (reference sequence). The J segment lost 0 bases and the V segment lost 5 bases, leaving 14 bases of the junction unmatched. This CDR3 has 18 residues. The CDR3 DNA is TGTGCCAGCAGCAGAGTCGGGACAGGGACTAAAGCCTCCTACGAGCAGTACTTC. It codes for CASSRVGTGTKASYEQYF. The complete variable domain, with remaining parts taken from reference TRBV7-9 and TRBJ2-7, reads DTGVSQNPRHKITKRGQNVTFRCDPISEHNRLYWYRQTLGQGPEFLTYFQNEAQLEKSRLLSDRFSAERPKGSFSTLEIQRTEQGDSAMYLCASSRVGTGTKASYEQYFGPGTRLTVT.

This clonotype has only a few counts. This chain joins TRBV5-6 and TRBJ2-5; 7 bases match TRBD1. The CDR3 is 14 residues long. From germline, CDR1 is SGHDT and CDR2 YYEEEE. The V and J ends lost 4 bases and 1 base, in that order; junction bases with no gene match: 4. The chain's CDR3 is CASSLGTVQETQYF. CDR3 coding DNA: TGTGCCAGCAGCCTAGGGACAGTCCAAGAGACCCAGTACTTC.

The V gene is TRBV7-2, the J gene TRBJ1-5, with 9 bases lining up with TRBD1. Per germline, CDR1 SGHTA and CDR2 FQGNSA. This CDR3 contains 15 residues. V lost 6 bases and J lost 5; bases outside the gene matches: 8. Here the CDR3 DNA reads TGTGCCAGCAGGGCGGGGACAGGGCTTTATCAGCCCCAGCATTTT. As protein: CASRAGTGLYQPQHF.

In this sample, this clonotype turned up a few times. The V gene is TRBV29-1, the J gene TRBJ1-1; the match to TRBD1 covers 7 bases. This CDR3 comprises 13 residues. The junction had 5 bases not matched to a gene; V was cut back by 6 bases and J by 1 base. Germline V gene lookup returns CDR1 SQVTM and CDR2 ANQGSEA. CDR3: CSVRQGRNTEAFF. CDR3 in DNA: TGCAGCGTACGACAGGGCCGGAACACTGAAGCTTTCTTT.

This clonotype was detected ten times or more. The CDR3 DNA is TGTGCCAGCTCATTAACTCAGGGGAACACTGAAGCTTTCTTT. Translation gives CASSLTQGNTEAFF. The chain is built from TRBV18 and TRBJ1-1, with D maybe TRBD1 (5 bases). The CDR3 totals 14 residues. The V gene's germline CDR1 is KGHSH and CDR2 LQKENI. V shed 5 bases and J shed 1 base, with 11 bases lying between them.

The CDR3 coding sequence is TGTGCCATCAGTGACTCGCTGGAGCTGTTTTTT. Amino acid sequence: CAISDSLELFF. The chain recombines TRBV10-3 with TRBJ2-2; D is uncertain. Per the germline V gene, CDR1 is ENHRY and CDR2 is SYGVKD. CDR3 length: 11 residues. Trimming removed 3 bases from V and 10 bases from J, with 6 bases in between.

V gene TRBV4-3 combines with J gene TRBJ2-2; no firm D call. V was trimmed by 0 bases and J by 3 bases, leaving 8 bases between them. There are 15 residues in the CDR3. From germline, CDR1 is LGHNA and CDR2 YSLEER. The CDR3 spells CASSQDRVDTGELFF. Written as DNA, the CDR3 is TGCGCCAGCAGCCAAGACCGGGTTGACACCGGGGAGCTGTTTTTT.

This clonotype occurred a few times. CDR3 amino acids: CASSQGHEQYF. The CDR3 nucleotides read TGTGCCAGCAGTCAGGGCCACGAGCAGTACTTC. The V gene is TRBV27, the J gene TRBJ2-7; D may be TRBD1 (5 bases). CDR1 is MNHEY and CDR2 is SMNVEV in the germline V gene (reference sequence). The CDR3 extends over 11 amino acids. V lost 5 bases to trimming and J lost 5 bases, with 7 bases between them.

The genes are TRBV20-1 and TRBJ1-1, with 7 positions matching TRBD1. Germline CDR1 and CDR2: DFQATT and SNEGSKA (reference sequence). Trimming at V came to 5 bases and at J to 7 bases, leaving 10 bases not matched to a gene. This CDR3 contains 13 residues. The CDR3 nucleotides are TGCAGTGCTTCGACAGGGTTCAGGGGTGAAGCTTTCTTT. It encodes CSASTGFRGEAFF.

This clonotype was recorded many times. This chain connects TRBV7-9 to TRBJ1-2, with D perhaps matching TRBD1 (5 bases). CDR1 and CDR2 (germline): SEHNR, FQNEAQ (reference sequence). The CDR3 runs to 15 residues. The ends were cut back, 5 bases at V and 2 bases at J, with 15 bases in the middle. The CDR3 here is CASSRLTTANYGYTF. The CDR3 DNA follows: TGTGCCAGCAGCCGCCTCACGACAGCGAACTATGGCTACACCTTC. The full variable domain, rest sourced from reference TRBV7-9 and TRBJ1-2, is DTGVSQNPRHKITKRGQNVTFRCDPISEHNRLYWYRQTLGQGPEFLTYFQNEAQLEKSRLLSDRFSAERPKGSFSTLEIQRTEQGDSAMYLCASSRLTTANYGYTFGSGTRLTVV.

The chain carries TRBV2 and TRBJ2-1; D might be TRBD1 (6 bases). Between the trimmed V and J ends, which lost 4 bases and 8 bases, there was a span of 15 bases. The CDR3 runs 14 residues. Looked up from germline, CDR1 is SNHLY and CDR2 is FYNNEI. The DNA for the CDR3 is TGTGCCAGCAGTGTAGTACAGGGTGGGTATGAGCAGTTCTTC. This sequence encodes CASSVVQGGYEQFF.

The rearrangement uses TRBV4-3 and TRBJ2-7, with unresolved D. V was trimmed by 0 bases and J by 2 bases, leaving 5 bases between them. CDR3 size: 13 residues. Germline V gene data show CDR1 as LGHNA and CDR2 as YSLEER. Here the CDR3 reads CASSQERPYEQYF. In DNA form, the CDR3 reads TGCGCCAGCAGCCAAGAGCGACCCTACGAGCAGTACTTC.

This clonotype was found a few times. V gene TRBV11-2 combines with J gene TRBJ1-4; unclear D gene. Germline V gives CDR1 SGHAT, CDR2 FQNNGV. The length of the CDR3 is 12 residues. Trimming removed 5 bases at V and 8 bases at J, with 9 bases between. The CDR3 coding sequence is TGTGCCAGCAGCCGGACGGGAGAAAAACTGTTTTTT. Its translation: CASSRTGEKLFF.

The chain couples TRBV29-1 to TRBJ1-4, with D uncertain. Germline CDR1 is SQVTM and CDR2 is ANQGSEA. The V end was cut by 7 bases, the J end by 3 bases, with 12 bases between. This CDR3 has 13 amino acids. In DNA, the CDR3 is TGCAGCGCCAACAGAGGTCCTAATGAAAAACTGTTTTTT. Amino acid sequence: CSANRGPNEKLFF. The complete variable domain, with remaining parts taken from reference TRBV29-1 and TRBJ1-4, reads SAVISQKPSRDICQRGTSLTIQCQVDSQVTMMFWYRQQPGQSLTLIATANQGSEATYESGFVIDKFPISRPNLTFSTLTVSNMSPEDSSIYLCSANRGPNEKLFFGSGTQLSVL.

The chain carries TRBV5-1 and TRBJ2-7; D uncertain. Germline V gene lookup returns CDR1 SGHRS and CDR2 YFSETQ. V was pared by 7 bases and J by 1 base, with 15 bases between. This CDR3 is built from 14 residues. CDR3 coding DNA: TGCGCCAGCCGACCGCGACTTAATTCCTACGAGCAGTACTTC. This gives the protein CASRPRLNSYEQYF.

V gene TRBV9 combines with J gene TRBJ2-5, with D possibly matching TRBD2 (6 bases). The CDR3 sequence is 13 residues long. CDR1 SGDLS and CDR2 YYNGEE come from the germline V gene. Trimming shortened V by 4 bases and J by 4 bases, and 11 bases separated the two germline ends. The CDR3 DNA reads as TGTGCCAGCAGCTCCCGGGACTTAGAGACCCAGTACTTC. Its protein product is CASSSRDLETQYF.

The chain couples TRBV29-1 to TRBJ2-7; the D is unclear. Germline CDR1 SQVTM, CDR2 ANQGSEA. Trimming removed 5 bases at V and 2 bases at J, with 10 bases between. The CDR3 contains 12 residues. This CDR3 is CSVYGGTYEQYF. The CDR3 region has the DNA TGCAGCGTTTATGGTGGGACCTACGAGCAGTACTTC.

This clonotype was detected ten times or more. The chain combines TRBV18 with TRBJ2-3, with 10 positions matching TRBD2. Germline CDR1 is KGHSH and CDR2 is LQKENI. The junction had 6 bases not matched to a gene; V was cut back by 3 bases and J by 0 bases. CDR3 size: 17 residues. As DNA, the CDR3 is TGTGCCAGCTCACCCCCCAGCGGGGGGGTTAGCACAGATACGCAGTATTTT. It is translated as CASSPPSGGVSTDTQYF.

Only a few counts were recorded for this clonotype. The chain uses TRBV4-3 and TRBJ2-3, with TRBD2 as a possible D gene (5 bases). V was pared by 0 bases and J by 2 bases, with 18 bases between. The CDR3 runs to 18 residues. The V gene's germline CDR1 is LGHNA and CDR2 YSLEER. CDR3 DNA sequence: TGCGCCAGCAGCCAAGATTCGTTCGGACGGGAACCCACAGATACGCAGTATTTT. Amino acids: CASSQDSFGREPTDTQYF.